Included here is one TCR beta chain sequence, with context. The sample originates from a study of cytomegalovirus exposure and HLA in healthy donors. Study information: A preliminary data release comprised tens of millions of unique TCRs obtained from HLA-typed donors.

60 Vbeta and 13 Jbeta primers were used in PCR. The repertoire was sequenced with immunoSEQ multiplex PCR; TCRdb's copy has only in-frame clones and lacks some. The table records nearly 110,000 clones, less than 80% of them present only once. While unrecorded immune exposures were likely, the donors were nominally healthy when sampled. Germline CDR1 is LNHDA and CDR2 is SQIVND (reference sequence). The CDR3 is made up of 16 amino acids. Trimming left V 6 bases short and J 7 bases short, with 24 bases between. The source material was PBMCs. This clonotype was sampled from a man aged 25 to 45 in good health and CMV-seronegative. V is TRBV19 and J is TRBJ1-2; tentative D call: TRBD1 (5 bases). Written as DNA, the CDR3 is TGTGCCAGTAGCCGCACGCGAGACAGAATGCTACCTGGCTACACCTTC. Protein: CASSRTRDRMLPGYTF.